The TCR beta chain described here comes from a study of CD4 T cells in relation to SARS-CoV-2 and coronaviruses. For the study at large: After around 10 days of antigen culture, PBMC TCR beta CDR3s were sequenced.

The data were produced by immunoSEQ multiplex PCR, yet TCRdb's version contains in-frame clones alone and is incomplete. The sample has about 19,000 clones; more than 60% are singletons. Unexposed donor CD4+ T cells date from about 2010-2019, before the COVID-19 pandemic. The cells were cultured for approximately ten days before CD4+ T cells were isolated. Testing used SARS-CoV-2 S/N and four cold-coronavirus spikes on unexposed-donor CD4+ T cells, cells permitting. Comments on this clone: Its antigen is not identified.

Trimming cost V 3 bases and J 6 bases, with 15 bases left between them. This CDR3 is built from 15 residues. Germline assignment: CDR1 KGHSH and CDR2 LQKENI. The clonotype originates from a human donor in good health. Sequencing used CD4+ T cells from PBMCs, cultured in vitro. The genes are TRBV18 and TRBJ1-5; no definite D call. CDR3 protein: CASSPQESLSQPQHF. CDR3 DNA: TGTGCCAGCTCACCCCAGGAAAGCCTGAGTCAGCCCCAGCATTTT.